The source of this T cell receptor beta chain is a study of shared clonotypes between healthy human individuals. The V gene's germline CDR1 is MDHEN and CDR2 SYDVKM. The V segment lost 6 bases and the J segment 1 base; nucleotides outside the gene matches: 6. CDR3 size: 15 residues. Healthy adults negative for HIV, lacking recent acute infections or vaccinations, served as donors. Genomic DNA per cell subset filled all wells of several immunoSEQ plates. Profiled with immunoSEQ multiplex PCR; TCRdb holds only in-frame clones, not every one. The table includes about 490,000 clones, over 70% detected once.

The J gene is TRBJ1-3, the V gene TRBV28; 7 bases are a match to TRBD1. The material sequenced was PBMCs. The clonotype originates from a woman aged 40-49 years in good health. Some clones in this sample may be carry-over from other donors' samples. In DNA, the CDR3 is TGTGCCAGCAGATCTACAGGGGAGTCTGGAAACACCATATATTTT. Translated: CASRSTGESGNTIYF.